This T cell receptor beta chain was captured by sequencing in a study of beta chain features in type 1 diabetes. Turning to the study itself: The patients were much like the healthy donors in age, gender and cell yields.

This clone has a handful of counts. Its specificity is not known. Isolated RNA was reverse transcribed in full, so expressed TCRB transcripts were sequenced. The protocol was immunoSEQ multiplex PCR, while the TCRdb copy is restricted to in-frame clones and leaves out a portion. In the table there are approximately 40,000 clones, roughly 50% of which are singletons. V lost 5 bases and J lost 1; bases outside the gene matches: 3. Germline V gene lookup returns CDR1 LNHDA and CDR2 SQIVND (reference sequence). The CDR3 runs 14 residues. Study-level findings and limits: A closer apparent resemblance between naive, central memory and Treg TCRB repertoires was seen in patients than in healthy donors. Type 1 diabetes patients had TCRB CDR3s that were shorter (moderately but significantly so) in all four CD4+ subsets. For patients and controls alike, PCR might favor shorter templates to the same degree.

The chain combines TRBV19 with TRBJ2-3; 7 bases are shared with TRBD1. Material for sequencing was stem cell memory CD4+ T cells from blood. The TCR sequence derives from a woman in her twenties or thirties in good health. The CDR3 nucleotides are TGTGCCAGTAGTCAACAGGGGCGCACAGATACGCAGTATTTT. The encoded protein is CASSQQGRTDTQYF.